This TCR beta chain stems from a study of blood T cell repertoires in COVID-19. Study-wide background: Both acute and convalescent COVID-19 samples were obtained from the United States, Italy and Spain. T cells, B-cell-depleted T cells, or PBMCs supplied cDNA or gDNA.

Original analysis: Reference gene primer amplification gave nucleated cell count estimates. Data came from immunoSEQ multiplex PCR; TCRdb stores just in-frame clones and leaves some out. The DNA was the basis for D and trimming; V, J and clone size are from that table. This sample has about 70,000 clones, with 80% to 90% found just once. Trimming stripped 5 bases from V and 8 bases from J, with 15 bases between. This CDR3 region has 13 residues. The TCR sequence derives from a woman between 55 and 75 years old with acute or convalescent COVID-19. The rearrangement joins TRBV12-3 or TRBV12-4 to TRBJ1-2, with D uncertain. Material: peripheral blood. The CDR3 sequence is CASSPDLRWGYTF. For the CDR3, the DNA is TGTGCCAGCAGTCCCGACTTAAGGTGGGGCTACACCTTC.